One and the same sample provided the 10 T cell receptor beta chains below, sequenced in a study of blood T cell repertoires in COVID-19. TCRdb's table, derived via immunoSEQ multiplex PCR, lists solely in-frame clones and lacks some. The data contain tens of thousands of clones, roughly 80% of them seen just once; the ten biggest clones take up about 3%. The sequencing sample was made of peripheral blood. These receptor sequences come from a man aged 65 to 85 with COVID-19, enrolled during active disease.

The chain recombines TRBV24-1 with TRBJ2-1, with 7 bases aligning to TRBD1. J was trimmed by 9 bases and V by 3 bases; bases with no gene match: 13. There are 16 residues in the CDR3. Germline CDR1 reads KGHDR; CDR2 reads SFDVKD. In DNA, the CDR3 is TGTGCCACCAGTGATCGACAGGGAATATTGTACGGTGAGCAGTTCTTC. Protein sequence: CATSDRQGILYGEQFF.

The genes are TRBV28 and TRBJ2-2, with D possibly TRBD2 on 6 matching bases. This CDR3 has 16 residues. Germline V CDR1 and CDR2: MDHEN, SYDVKM. Trimming stripped 1 base from V and 6 bases from J, with 15 bases between. CDR3 protein: CASSLFSGRFPGELFF. The CDR3 DNA follows: TGTGCCAGCAGTTTATTTTCAGGGAGGTTTCCCGGGGAGCTGTTTTTT.

This chain links TRBV4-1 with TRBJ1-3, with TRBD1 identical over 7 bases. This CDR3 region has 15 residues. V gave up 2 bases and J gave up 1 base; unmatched junction bases: 2. Germline CDR1 reads MGHRA; CDR2 reads YSYEKL. The CDR3 DNA reads TGCGCCAGCAGCCAACAGGACAGGTCTGGAAACACCATATATTTT. Protein product: CASSQQDRSGNTIYF.

The genes are TRBV6-5 and TRBJ2-7; unclear D gene. Trimming pared 11 bases from V and 2 bases from J, leaving 16 bases between. The CDR3 sequence is 13 residues long. Germline CDR1 reads MNHEY; CDR2 reads SVGAGI. Here the CDR3 DNA reads TGTGCCGTCGCTTCGCAGGTGGCCTACGAGCAGTACTTC. Residues: CAVASQVAYEQYF.

The V call is TRBV5-1, the J call TRBJ1-4; the D gene is possibly TRBD1 (5 bases). This CDR3 has 14 residues. Looked up from germline, CDR1 is SGHRS and CDR2 is YFSETQ. Trimming took off 4 bases at V and 8 bases at J, with 15 bases between the two ends. In DNA form, the CDR3 reads TGCGCCAGCAGCCCGGCAGGGTTTAACGAAAAACTGTTTTTT. Translated, it gives CASSPAGFNEKLFF.

This clone was seen just once. This chain links TRBV29-1 with TRBJ1-1; D is undetermined. The CDR3 runs to 12 residues. V dropped 4 bases and J dropped 3 bases, with 9 bases sitting between them. Germline CDR1 reads SQVTM; CDR2 reads ANQGSEA. The CDR3, as DNA: TGCAGCGTTGTTGACGGGGACACTGAAGCTTTCTTT. As protein: CSVVDGDTEAFF.

The chain uses TRBV19 and TRBJ2-3; 9 positions match TRBD1. The CDR3 consists of 16 residues. Looked up from germline, CDR1 is LNHDA and CDR2 is SQIVND (reference sequence). V lost 6 bases, J lost 2 bases, and 9 bases stayed unmatched. The CDR3 here is CASSTPGQGSTDTQYF. The CDR3 DNA is TGTGCCAGTAGCACCCCCGGACAGGGGTCCACAGATACGCAGTATTTT.

This chain joins TRBV6-2 or TRBV6-3 and TRBJ2-7; D call uncertain. Per the germline V gene, CDR1 is MNHEY and CDR2 is SVGEGT. This CDR3 has 13 residues. The germline V and J ends were trimmed by 2 bases and 3 bases, with 8 bases remaining between them. Here the CDR3 reads CASSYGRLYEQYF. CDR3 DNA sequence: TGTGCCAGCAGTTACGGCAGGCTCTACGAGCAGTACTTC.

This clone was recorded once. The chain employs TRBV2 and TRBJ1-4; D might be TRBD1 (5 bases). Germline V gene sequence: CDR1 SNHLY, CDR2 FYNNEI. The CDR3 totals 15 residues. Trimming stripped 5 bases from V and 6 bases from J, with 16 bases between. The CDR3 spells CASSPQGGRDEKLFF. CDR3 bases: TGTGCCAGCAGTCCCCAGGGAGGGAGAGATGAAAAACTGTTTTTT.

A single count supports this clone. J is TRBJ2-5 and V is TRBV7-8; 9 bases map to TRBD2. The length of the CDR3 is 15 residues. V lost 6 bases and J lost 8; bases outside the gene matches: 13. Germline CDR1 and CDR2: SGHVS and FQNEAQ. The CDR3 protein is CASSLIAGDRYTQYF. In DNA, the CDR3 is TGTGCCAGCAGTTTAATAGCGGGAGATAGATACACCCAGTACTTC.